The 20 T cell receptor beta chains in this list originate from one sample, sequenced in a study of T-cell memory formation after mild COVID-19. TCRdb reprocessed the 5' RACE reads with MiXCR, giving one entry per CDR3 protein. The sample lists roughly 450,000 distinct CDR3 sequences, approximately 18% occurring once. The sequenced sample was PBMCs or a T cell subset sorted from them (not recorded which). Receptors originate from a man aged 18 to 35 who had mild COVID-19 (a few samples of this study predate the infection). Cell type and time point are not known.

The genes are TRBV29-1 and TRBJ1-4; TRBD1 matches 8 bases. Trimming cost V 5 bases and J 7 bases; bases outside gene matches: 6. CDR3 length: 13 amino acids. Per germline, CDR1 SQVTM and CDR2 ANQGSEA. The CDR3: CSVSTGEGEKLFF. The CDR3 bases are TGCAGCGTTTCGACAGGGGAGGGTGAAAAACTGTTTTTT.

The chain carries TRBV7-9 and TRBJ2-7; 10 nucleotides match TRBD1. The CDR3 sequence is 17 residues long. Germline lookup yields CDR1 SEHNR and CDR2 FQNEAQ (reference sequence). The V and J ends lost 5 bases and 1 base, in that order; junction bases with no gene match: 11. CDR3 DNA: TGTGCCAGCAGCCGTGGGGCGGGACAGGGGACTTCCTACGAGCAGTACTTC. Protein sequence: CASSRGAGQGTSYEQYF.

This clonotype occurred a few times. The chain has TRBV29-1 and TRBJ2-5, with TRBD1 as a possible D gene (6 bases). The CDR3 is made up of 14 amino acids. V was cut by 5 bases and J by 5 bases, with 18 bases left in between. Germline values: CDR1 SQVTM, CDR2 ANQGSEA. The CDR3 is CSVSDSKGPETQYF. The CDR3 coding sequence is TGCAGCGTTTCGGACAGTAAGGGCCCGGAGACCCAGTACTTC.

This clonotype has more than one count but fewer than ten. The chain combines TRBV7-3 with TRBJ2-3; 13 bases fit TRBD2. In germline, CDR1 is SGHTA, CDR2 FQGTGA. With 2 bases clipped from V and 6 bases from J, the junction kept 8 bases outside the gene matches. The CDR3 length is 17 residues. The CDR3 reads CASSLPGLAGRSDTQYF. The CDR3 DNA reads TGTGCCAGCAGCTTACCGGGACTAGCGGGGCGCTCGGATACGCAGTATTTT.

CDR3 residues: CAISESGSQETQYF. CDR3 sequence (DNA): TGTGCCATCAGTGAGTCCGGCAGCCAAGAGACCCAGTACTTC. The gene calls are TRBV10-3 and TRBJ2-5; no clear D. Per the germline V gene, CDR1 is ENHRY and CDR2 is SYGVKD. V lost 0 bases and J 1 base, leaving 6 bases between the germline ends. The CDR3 consists of 14 residues.

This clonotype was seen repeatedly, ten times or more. This chain's CDR3 is CASSSSSYEQYF. CDR3 bases: TGTGCCAGCAGCTCCAGCTCCTACGAGCAGTACTTC. The rearrangement uses TRBV11-1 and TRBJ2-7; D is ambiguous. Germline-derived CDR1 and CDR2 are SGHAT and FQDESV (reference sequence). Trimming took off 4 bases at V and 0 bases at J, with 4 bases between the two ends. This CDR3 contains 12 residues.

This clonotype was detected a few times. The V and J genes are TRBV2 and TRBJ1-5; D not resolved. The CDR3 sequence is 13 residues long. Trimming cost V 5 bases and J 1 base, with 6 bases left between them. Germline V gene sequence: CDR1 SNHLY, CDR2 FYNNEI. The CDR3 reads CASSRESNQPQHF. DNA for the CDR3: TGTGCCAGCAGTCGGGAGAGCAATCAGCCCCAGCATTTT.

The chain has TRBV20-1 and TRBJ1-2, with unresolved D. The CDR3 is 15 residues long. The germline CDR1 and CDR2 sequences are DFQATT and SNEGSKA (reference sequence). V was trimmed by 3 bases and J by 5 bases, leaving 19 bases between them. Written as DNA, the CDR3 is TGCAGTGCTAGCCCCCCCGCCCGGGCCGGGTATGGCTACACCTTC. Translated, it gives CSASPPARAGYGYTF.

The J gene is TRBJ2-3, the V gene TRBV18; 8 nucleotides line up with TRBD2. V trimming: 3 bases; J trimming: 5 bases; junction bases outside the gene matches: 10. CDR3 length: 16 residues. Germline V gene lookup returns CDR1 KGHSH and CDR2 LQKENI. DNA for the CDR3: TGTGCCAGCTCACCTCCTGACGGGGGGGCTCTAGATACGCAGTATTTT. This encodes CASSPPDGGALDTQYF.

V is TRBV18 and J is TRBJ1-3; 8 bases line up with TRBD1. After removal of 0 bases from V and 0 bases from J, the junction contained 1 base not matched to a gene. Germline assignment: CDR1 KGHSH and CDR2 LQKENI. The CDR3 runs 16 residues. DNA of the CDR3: TGTGCCAGCTCACCACCTACAGGGGGCTCTGGAAACACCATATATTTT. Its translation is CASSPPTGGSGNTIYF.

As DNA, the CDR3 is TGCAGTGCTAGAGATCCAGCGACCACGCATAGGGGAGATACGCAGTATTTT. It specifies CSARDPATTHRGDTQYF. V is TRBV20-1 and J is TRBJ2-3; D perhaps matches TRBD1 (5 bases). The ends were cut back, 0 bases at V and 5 bases at J, with 21 bases in the middle. This CDR3 is 17 amino acids long. CDR1 and CDR2 from the germline V gene are DFQATT and SNEGSKA (reference sequence).

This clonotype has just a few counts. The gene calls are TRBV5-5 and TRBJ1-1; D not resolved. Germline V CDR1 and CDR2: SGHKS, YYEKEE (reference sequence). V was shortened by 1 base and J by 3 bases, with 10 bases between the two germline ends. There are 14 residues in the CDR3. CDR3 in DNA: TGTGCCAGCAGCTTGTTGGCTCTGGACACTGAAGCTTTCTTT. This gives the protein CASSLLALDTEAFF.

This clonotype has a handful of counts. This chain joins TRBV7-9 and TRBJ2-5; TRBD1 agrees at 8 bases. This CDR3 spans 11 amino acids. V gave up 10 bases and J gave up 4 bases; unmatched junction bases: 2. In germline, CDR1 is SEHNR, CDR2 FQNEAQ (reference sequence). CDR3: CAMQGAETQYF. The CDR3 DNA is TGTGCCATGCAGGGGGCAGAGACCCAGTACTTC.

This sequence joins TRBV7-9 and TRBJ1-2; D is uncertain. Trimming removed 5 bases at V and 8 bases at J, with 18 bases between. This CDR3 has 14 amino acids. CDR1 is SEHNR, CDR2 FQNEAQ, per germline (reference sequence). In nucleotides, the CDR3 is TGTGCCAGCAGCGTAGTAGGCCCAGCCAGCGGCTACACCTTC. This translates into CASSVVGPASGYTF. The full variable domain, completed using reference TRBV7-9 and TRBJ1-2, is DTGVSQNPRHKITKRGQNVTFRCDPISEHNRLYWYRQTLGQGPEFLTYFQNEAQLEKSRLLSDRFSAERPKGSFSTLEIQRTEQGDSAMYLCASSVVGPASGYTFGSGTRLTVV.

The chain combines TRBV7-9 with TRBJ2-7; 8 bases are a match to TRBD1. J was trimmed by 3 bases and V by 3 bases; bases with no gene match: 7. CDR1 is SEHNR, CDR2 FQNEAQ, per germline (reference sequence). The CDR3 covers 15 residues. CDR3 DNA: TGTGCCAGCAGCTTGGTTGACAGGGGAGTCTACGAGCAGTACTTC. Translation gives CASSLVDRGVYEQYF.

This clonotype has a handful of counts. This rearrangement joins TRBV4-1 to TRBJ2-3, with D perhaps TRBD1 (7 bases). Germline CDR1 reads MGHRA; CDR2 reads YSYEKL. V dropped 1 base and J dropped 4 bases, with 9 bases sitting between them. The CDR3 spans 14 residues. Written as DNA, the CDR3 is TGCGCCAGCAGCCAAGGCAGGGGGGCAGATACGCAGTATTTT. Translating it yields CASSQGRGADTQYF.

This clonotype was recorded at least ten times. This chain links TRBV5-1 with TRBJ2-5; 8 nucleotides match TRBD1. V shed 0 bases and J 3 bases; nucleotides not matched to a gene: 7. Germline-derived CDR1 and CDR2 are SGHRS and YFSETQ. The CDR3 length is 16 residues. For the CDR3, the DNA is TGCGCCAGCAGCTTGGCCGTACAGGGGGGAGAAGAGACCCAGTACTTC. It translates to CASSLAVQGGEETQYF.

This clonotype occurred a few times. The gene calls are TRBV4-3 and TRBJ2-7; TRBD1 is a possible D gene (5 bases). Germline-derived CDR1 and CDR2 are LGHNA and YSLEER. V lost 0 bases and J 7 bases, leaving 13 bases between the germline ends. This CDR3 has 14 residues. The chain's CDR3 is CASSQEGQGREQYF. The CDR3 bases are TGCGCCAGCAGCCAAGAAGGGCAGGGAAGGGAGCAGTACTTC.

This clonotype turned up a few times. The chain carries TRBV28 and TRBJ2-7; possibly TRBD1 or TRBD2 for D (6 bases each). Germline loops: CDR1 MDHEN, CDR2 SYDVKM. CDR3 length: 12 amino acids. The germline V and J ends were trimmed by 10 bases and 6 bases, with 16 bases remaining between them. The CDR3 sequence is CATQNWGAEQYV. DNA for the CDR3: TGTGCCACTCAAAACTGGGGGGCCGAGCAGTACGTC.

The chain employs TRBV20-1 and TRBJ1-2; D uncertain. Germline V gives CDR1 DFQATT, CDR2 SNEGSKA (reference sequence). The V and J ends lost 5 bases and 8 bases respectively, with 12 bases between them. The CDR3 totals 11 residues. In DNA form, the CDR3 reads TGCAGTGCTTCCTCGCCCTGGGGCTACACCTTC. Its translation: CSASSPWGYTF.